These 2 T cell receptor beta chains were all obtained from the same sample, sequenced in a study of molecular identifiers for immune sequencing clone quantification listed by TCRdb under 2018. The library came from PCR. Sequencing was carried out with a NextSeq 500. TCRdb applied fastp at Q25 and MiXCR to the public reads, then kept only in-frame beta chains. When rows share a CDR3 protein, they turn into one entry using the most common DNA and genes. In this sample the table shows some 320,000 distinct CDR3 sequences, roughly 24% of which occur a single time. Of the sample, 0.74% is held by the ten largest clones. The source material was naive CD8+ T cells from blood, with Jurkat cell RNA spiked in. The cell subset or site label corresponds to: FACS-sorted CD8+CD4-CCR7+CD45RA+ naive T cells. The receptors were sampled from a human donor in good health. Some libraries in this study had Jurkat cell RNA spiked in.

This clonotype showed up many times. The chain uses TRBV5-5 and TRBJ2-7; TRBD1 matches at 9 bases. Germline loops: CDR1 SGHKS, CDR2 YYEKEE (reference sequence). The CDR3 loop spans 16 amino acids. V lost 4 bases, J lost 7 bases, and 15 bases stayed unmatched. CDR3 protein: CASSRRPGQGSVEQYF. CDR3 DNA: TGTGCCAGCAGCCGCCGACCTGGACAGGGGTCGGTAGAGCAGTACTTC. Complete variable domain (other parts from reference TRBV5-5 and TRBJ2-7): DAGVTQSPTHLIKTRGQQVTLRCSPISGHKSVSWYQQVLGQGPQFIFQYYEKEERGRGNFPDRFSARQFPNYSSELNVNALLLGDSALYLCASSRRPGQGSVEQYFGPGTRLTVT.

V and J are TRBV3-1 and TRBJ2-1; D tentatively reads TRBD1 or TRBD2 (5 bases each). The CDR3 is 15 residues long. Germline V CDR1 and CDR2: LGHDT, YNNKEL (reference sequence). The V end was cut by 4 bases, the J end by 4 bases, with 14 bases between. CDR3 in DNA: TGTGCCAGCAGCCGTGGGGGTGGGATATACAATGAGCAGTTCTTC. Protein product: CASSRGGGIYNEQFF.